This record looks at one T cell receptor (beta chain) sequence and its context. What it binds is unknown. The entry originates in a study of shared clonotypes between healthy human individuals. Study-wide context: The study used three CD4 naive, three CD4 memory, two CD8 naive and one CD8 memory plate per donor.

The study's findings and limits: Tissues were not sampled, only blood, and their repertoires likely differ. Shared clonotypes: 4.5% to 5% naive CD4, roughly 3.5% naive CD8, less than 2.5% memory CD4, 0.4% memory CD8. The authors expected sequencing depth to affect clonotype sharing among donors.

Sequenced by immunoSEQ multiplex PCR; TCRdb stores in-frame clones only, minus some. The sample shows fewer than 3 million clones, around 90% of them seen only once. Germline V gene lookup returns CDR1 SGHTS and CDR2 YDEGEE. The CDR3 runs 13 residues. V was pared by 0 bases and J by 7 bases, with 10 bases between. The rearrangement joins TRBV5-8 to TRBJ1-1; a weak D match, TRBD1 (5 bases). The clonotype comes from a man younger than 30 in good health. Some clones in this sample may be carry-over from other donors' samples. The material sequenced was naive CD4+ T cells from PBMCs. As for subset: CD45RA+ positively selected. DNA for the CDR3: TGTGCCAGCAGCTTGGCGGTGGGACTTGAAGCTTTCTTT. This encodes CASSLAVGLEAFF.